What follows are 21 T cell receptor beta chains derived from one specimen sequenced in a study of identical twins. TCRdb processed the 5' RACE reads anew with MiXCR; each CDR3 protein has one entry. Of 200,000 or so distinct CDR3 sequences in the sample, around 6.9% were seen once. These data were likewise used in another study, on yellow fever vaccine responses in identical twins.

The sequencing sample was made of memory (CD45RO+) T cells sorted from blood. These receptors all stem from a woman between 18 and 29 years old in good health.

A note on this clonotype: With a much larger clone just one base away, this may be a read error. The conserved final phenylalanine or tryptophan is absent from the CDR3, which likely points to a read error. The rearrangement uses TRBV29-1 and TRBJ2-7, with D hard to call. The CDR3 is made up of 11 amino acids. Per germline, CDR1 SQVTM and CDR2 ANQGSEA. Trimming left V 2 bases short and J 9 bases short, with 11 bases between. Written as DNA, the CDR3 is TGCAGCGTTGAATACGGAAGCCGGCAGTACCTC. Protein: CSVEYGSRQYL.

This clonotype was detected a few times. The chain links TRBV5-1 to TRBJ1-1; TRBD1 is a possible D gene (5 bases). V lost 1 base and J 5 bases, leaving 12 bases between the germline ends. CDR3 size: 14 residues. Germline V lookup: CDR1 SGHRS, CDR2 YFSETQ. The CDR3 spells CASSLRPGQTEAFF. As DNA, the CDR3 is TGCGCCAGCAGCTTGCGGCCAGGGCAAACTGAAGCTTTCTTT. Filled out from reference TRBV5-1 and TRBJ1-1, the complete variable domain reads KAGVTQTPRYLIKTRGQQVTLSCSPISGHRSVSWYQQTPGQGLQFLFEYFSETQRNKGNFPGRFSGRQFSNSRSEMNVSTLELGDSALYLCASSLRPGQTEAFFGQGTRLTVV.

This clonotype was found a few times. The rearrangement uses TRBV6-1 and TRBJ2-1, with TRBD1 matching 8 bases. V lost 6 bases, J lost 1 base, and 14 bases stayed unmatched. The CDR3 runs to 18 residues. Germline-derived CDR1 and CDR2 are MNHNS and SASEGT. CDR3 nucleotides: TGTGCCAGCAGACCCGAACAATACAGACAGGGGTCCTACAATGAGCAGTTCTTC. Its translation: CASRPEQYRQGSYNEQFF.

Many counts were recorded for this clonotype. V usage is TRBV7-8 and J usage is TRBJ2-5; a possible D gene is TRBD2 (5 bases). Trimming cost V 1 base and J 10 bases, with 16 bases left between them. CDR1 is SGHVS, CDR2 FQNEAQ, per germline. CDR3 size: 14 residues. CDR3 sequence (DNA): TGTGCCAGCAGCTTAGGTGGGGTGGAGGTGGTCCAGTACTTC. Its translation: CASSLGGVEVVQYF.

This clonotype was counted many times. This sequence joins TRBV27 and TRBJ2-5; possibly TRBD1 for D (5 bases). Deletions cut 1 base from V and 2 bases from J, with 17 bases between. Per germline, CDR1 MNHEY and CDR2 SMNVEV (reference sequence). The CDR3 length is 17 residues. CDR3 bases: TGTGCCAGCAGTTTATGGGCGCGGACCAAGGGGCAAGAGACCCAGTACTTC. Amino acid sequence: CASSLWARTKGQETQYF.

The rearrangement links TRBV20-1 to TRBJ2-1; 11 bases align to TRBD1. CDR1 and CDR2 from the germline V gene are DFQATT and SNEGSKA (reference sequence). The CDR3 is 13 amino acids. Trimming took 5 bases from V and 10 from J; bases not matched to a gene: 7. Here the CDR3 reads CSAVGQGAREQFF. DNA for the CDR3: TGCAGTGCTGTCGGACAGGGGGCGAGGGAGCAGTTCTTC.

The chain is built from TRBV11-2 and TRBJ2-7; TRBD1 matches 9 bases. The germline CDR1 and CDR2 sequences are SGHAT and FQNNGV. There are 15 residues in the CDR3. With V trimmed by 1 base and J by 0 bases, 1 base remained unmatched. The CDR3 loop is CASSLGTGDSYEQYF. Here the CDR3 DNA reads TGTGCCAGCAGCTTAGGGACAGGGGACTCCTACGAGCAGTACTTC.

The chain combines TRBV20-1 with TRBJ2-4; D remains ambiguous. This CDR3 comprises 14 residues. With 4 bases removed from V and 2 bases from J, the gap between germline ends came to 12 bases. CDR1 is DFQATT, CDR2 SNEGSKA, per germline (reference sequence). DNA of the CDR3: TGCAGTGCTAAATGGTGGGGTTCCAAAAACATTCAGTACTTC. Residues: CSAKWWGSKNIQYF.

This clonotype came up many times. The genes are TRBV28 and TRBJ2-3; D unresolved. CDR3 length: 15 residues. V was trimmed by 3 bases and J by 2 bases, leaving 12 bases between them. CDR1 and CDR2 from the germline V gene are MDHEN and SYDVKM. The CDR3 DNA reads as TGTGCCAGCAGTTTTGCGGTGGGATCCACAGATACGCAGTATTTT. Protein: CASSFAVGSTDTQYF.

Many counts were recorded for this clonotype. V gene TRBV7-2 combines with J gene TRBJ1-1; no reliable D call. Germline V CDR1 and CDR2: SGHTA, FQGNSA. Trimming removed 3 bases at V and 4 bases at J, with 9 bases between. The CDR3 runs 13 residues. CDR3 sequence reads: CASSFDWSTEAFF. CDR3 DNA sequence: TGTGCCAGCAGCTTTGACTGGAGCACTGAAGCTTTCTTT.

This clonotype was recorded many times. V and J are TRBV4-1 and TRBJ2-1; D might be TRBD1 (6 bases). In germline, CDR1 is MGHRA, CDR2 YSYEKL. Trimming stripped 5 bases from V and 0 bases from J, with 14 bases between. There are 16 residues in the CDR3. DNA for the CDR3: TGCGCCAGCAGCACCTTTGGGGGCGGCTCCTACAATGAGCAGTTCTTC. This encodes CASSTFGGGSYNEQFF.

The sample holds many counts of this clonotype. CDR3 residues: CASSQDLLAGAWGEFF. The CDR3 DNA reads TGCGCCAGCAGCCAAGATCTTCTAGCGGGAGCCTGGGGGGAGTTCTTC. The J gene is TRBJ2-1, the V gene TRBV4-3; 10 nucleotides line up with TRBD2. Germline CDR1 is LGHNA and CDR2 is YSLEER. The ends lost 0 bases at V and 14 bases at J; junction bases unmatched: 13. The CDR3 loop spans 16 amino acids.

The table lists this clonotype with a few counts. The genes are TRBV6-1 and TRBJ1-2; 8 positions agree with TRBD1. V shed 7 bases and J 2 bases; nucleotides not matched to a gene: 6. This CDR3 comprises 14 residues. Germline V gives CDR1 MNHNS, CDR2 SASEGT. The CDR3 DNA follows: TGTGCCAGCACTCCGGACAGGGAGAACTATGGCTACACCTTC. Translated, it gives CASTPDRENYGYTF.

The CDR3 DNA follows: TGTGCCAGCAGCCAACCTGGGTTATTCGTTGAGCAGTTCTTC. This codes for CASSQPGLFVEQFF. The V and J genes are TRBV7-6 and TRBJ2-1; D is uncertain. Germline V CDR1 and CDR2: SGHVS, FNYEAQ. The CDR3 covers 14 residues. The ends were cut back, 5 bases at V and 9 bases at J, with 17 bases in the middle. Full variable domain (remainder filled in from reference TRBV7-6 and TRBJ2-1): GAGVSQSPRYKVTKRGQDVALRCDPISGHVSLYWYRQALGQGPEFLTYFNYEAQQDKSGLPNDRFSAERPEGSISTLTIQRTEQRDSAMYRCASSQPGLFVEQFFGPGTRLTVL.

In this sample, this clonotype turned up a few times. CDR3 nucleotide sequence: TGTGCCAGCAACGCGTTCAGCGGCGCCAACACCGGGGAGCTGTTTTTT. It codes for CASNAFSGANTGELFF. The V call is TRBV6-4, the J call TRBJ2-2; D may be TRBD2 (5 bases). The germline gives CDR1 MRHNA, CDR2 SNTAGT. CDR3 length equals 16 residues. The V end lost 7 bases, the J end lost 2 bases, and 17 bases lay between the germline ends.

This clonotype was counted many times. The chain carries TRBV3-1 and TRBJ1-2; D unresolved. Trimming took off 4 bases at V and 2 bases at J, with 2 bases between the two ends. Germline V gene sequence: CDR1 LGHDT, CDR2 YNNKEL (reference sequence). The CDR3 is 11 amino acids. The CDR3 region is CASSRNYGYTF. CDR3 DNA: TGTGCCAGCAGCCGGAACTATGGCTACACCTTC.

This clonotype was recorded at least ten times. V usage is TRBV28 and J usage is TRBJ2-7, with 7 positions matching TRBD2. The V gene end was trimmed by 4 bases and the J gene end by 4 bases; junction bases not matched to a gene: 16. The germline CDR1 and CDR2 sequences are MDHEN and SYDVKM. The CDR3 spans 17 residues. CDR3: CASSSSTAGVVLYEQYF. The CDR3 bases are TGTGCCAGCAGTTCTTCTACCGCGGGAGTGGTTTTGTACGAGCAGTACTTC.

This clonotype has just a few counts. V gene TRBV11-2 combines with J gene TRBJ1-2; unclear D gene. Germline CDR1 and CDR2: SGHAT and FQNNGV. Trimming left V 1 base short and J 8 bases short, with 11 bases between. The CDR3 runs 13 residues. The CDR3 nucleotides are TGTGCCAGCAGCTTAGGACATCCGGGGGGCTACACCTTC. This encodes CASSLGHPGGYTF.

This clonotype appeared a few times. The chain couples TRBV21-1 to TRBJ1-6. TRBV21-1 is reported as a pseudogene. The CDR3 has 15 amino acids. The CDR3 DNA reads as TGTGCCAGCAGCAAAGCGCCGGGGATTCGGACACCCCTCCACTTT. Its translation is CASSKAPGIRTPLHF.

The rearrangement links TRBV6-6 to TRBJ2-7; no definite D call. The CDR3 covers 13 residues. V shed 7 bases and J shed 3 bases, with 13 bases lying between them. In germline, CDR1 is MNHNY, CDR2 SVGAGI (reference sequence). DNA of the CDR3: TGTGCCAGCAACACAGTGAAGAACTACGAGCAGTACTTC. This codes for CASNTVKNYEQYF.

Regarding this clonotype: A clone one base away is much larger, so this may be a read error. This sequence joins TRBV3-1 and TRBJ2-2, with D perhaps matching TRBD1 (6 bases). The germline V gene encodes CDR1 LGHDT and CDR2 YNNKEL (reference sequence). This CDR3 comprises 15 residues. Trimming left V 8 bases short and J 7 bases short, with 20 bases between. This CDR3 is CASCPQGRENGELFF. DNA of the CDR3: TGTGCCAGCTGCCCGCAGGGGCGAGAGAACGGGGAGCTGTTTTTT.